These 18 T cell receptor beta chains were all obtained from the same sample, sequenced in a study of blood T cell repertoires in COVID-19. The method was immunoSEQ multiplex PCR; TCRdb's version includes in-frame clones alone and lacks a portion of them. The sample includes about 370,000 clones, about 89% seen only once; the top ten take approximately 3%. The sample comprised peripheral blood. The receptors derive from a woman aged 25 to 39 with COVID-19, enrolled during active disease.

The rearrangement joins TRBV7-2 to TRBJ1-5; D not resolved. Germline V gives CDR1 SGHTA, CDR2 FQGNSA. The CDR3 has 15 amino acids. Trimming removed 2 bases from V and 0 bases from J, with 8 bases in between. CDR3 DNA sequence: TGTGCCAGCAGCTTATTCGGTGATAGCAATCAGCCCCAGCATTTT. Amino acid sequence: CASSLFGDSNQPQHF.

The chain joins TRBV21-1 to TRBJ2-2; the D segment call TRBD1 is taken from the table without a DNA check. TRBV21-1 is a pseudogene segment. The CDR3 runs to 15 residues. The CDR3 DNA sequence: TGTGCCAGCAGCAGCAGGGGGGCGAACACCGGGGAGCTGTTTTTT. This translates into CASSSRGANTGELFF.

This chain uses TRBV5-5 with TRBJ2-7; unclear D gene. The V gene lost 4 bases and the J gene lost 3 bases, with 11 bases spanning the gap. The CDR3 runs 13 residues. CDR1 and CDR2 from the germline V gene are SGHKS and YYEKEE (reference sequence). The CDR3 DNA is TGTGCCAGCAGCCGGGTCCCCCTCTACGAGCAGTACGTC. Protein sequence: CASSRVPLYEQYV.

The V gene is TRBV7-6, the J gene TRBJ1-5; D ambiguous. This CDR3 has 13 amino acids. Trimming removed 5 bases from V and 9 bases from J, with 14 bases in between. From germline, CDR1 is SGHVS and CDR2 FNYEAQ. The CDR3 nucleotides are TGTGCCAGCAGCCCCGGAGGGATCTGGCCCCAGCATTTT. Protein sequence: CASSPGGIWPQHF.

This clone was seen once. This sequence joins TRBV6-2 or TRBV6-3 and TRBJ2-1, with 16 bases identical to TRBD2. Germline CDR1 MNHEY, CDR2 SVGEGT. V lost 4 bases to trimming and J lost 6 bases; unmatched junction nucleotides: 9. This CDR3 is 18 amino acids long. The CDR3 loop reads CASSSTGTSGGDINEQFF. CDR3 nucleotide sequence: TGTGCCAGCAGTTCGACCGGGACTAGCGGGGGGGATATCAATGAGCAGTTCTTC.

The chain couples TRBV19 to TRBJ1-2; 7 nucleotides match TRBD1. The CDR3 spans 14 residues. The V and J ends lost 4 bases and 4 bases, in that order; junction bases with no gene match: 6. Germline lookup yields CDR1 LNHDA and CDR2 SQIVND (reference sequence). DNA for the CDR3: TGTGCCAGTAGTAAAGAGGGGGCTGGCTATGGCTACACCTTC. Translated, it gives CASSKEGAGYGYTF. The full variable domain, its missing parts supplied by reference TRBV19 and TRBJ1-2, is DGGITQSPKYLFRKEGQNVTLSCEQNLNHDAMYWYRQDPGQGLRLIYYSQIVNDFQKGDIAEGYSVSREKKESFPLTVTSAQKNPTAFYLCASSKEGAGYGYTFGSGTRLTVV.

The J gene is TRBJ1-5, the V gene TRBV24-1; D possibly corresponds to TRBD1 (5 bases). This CDR3 contains 13 residues. Germline V gives CDR1 KGHDR, CDR2 SFDVKD. The germline V and J ends were trimmed by 4 bases and 15 bases, with 18 bases remaining between them. The CDR3 region is CATSERTGVGWHF. The CDR3 region has the DNA TGTGCCACCAGTGAACGAACGGGGGTGGGGTGGCATTTT.

The chain employs TRBV7-9 and TRBJ1-2, with TRBD1 as a possible D gene (5 bases). Germline lookup yields CDR1 SEHNR and CDR2 FQNEAQ (reference sequence). The CDR3 is 15 amino acids. V was shortened by 5 bases and J by 8 bases, with 21 bases between the two germline ends. CDR3 sequence: CASSRPRAVSPGYTF. CDR3 nucleotides: TGTGCCAGCAGCAGGCCCAGGGCAGTATCACCGGGCTACACCTTC.

The chain recombines TRBV4-3 with TRBJ1-4; no definite D call. Trimming took off 0 bases at V and 3 bases at J, with 11 bases between the two ends. CDR1 LGHNA and CDR2 YSLEER come from the germline V gene. The CDR3 sequence is 16 residues long. CDR3 residues: CASSQDIGRSNEKLFF. For the CDR3, the DNA is TGCGCCAGCAGCCAAGATATTGGTCGGTCTAATGAAAAACTGTTTTTT.

The chain links TRBV2 to TRBJ2-7, with D tentatively TRBD2 (5 bases). V lost 6 bases and J 0 bases, leaving 12 bases between the germline ends. The CDR3 consists of 14 residues. Germline V gene lookup returns CDR1 SNHLY and CDR2 FYNNEI. CDR3: CASRDGESSYEQYF. The CDR3 nucleotides read TGTGCCAGCAGAGATGGGGAGAGCTCCTACGAGCAGTACTTC.

CDR3 sequence: CASSPQVLAKNIQYF. CDR3 in DNA: TGTGCCAGCAGTCCCCAGGTACTAGCCAAAAACATTCAGTACTTC. The chain has TRBV28 and TRBJ2-4, with unresolved D. V was pared by 5 bases and J by 0 bases, with 11 bases between. CDR3 length: 15 residues. Germline CDR1 is MDHEN and CDR2 is SYDVKM.

The V and J genes are TRBV2 and TRBJ2-1; 14 bases are shared with TRBD2. CDR1 and CDR2 from the germline V gene are SNHLY and FYNNEI. This CDR3 has 16 residues. The junction had 10 bases not matched to a gene; V was cut back by 3 bases and J by 12 bases. The CDR3 region is CASSEFSGLAGEGQFF. The CDR3 region has the DNA TGTGCCAGCAGTGAGTTTTCGGGACTAGCGGGAGAGGGGCAGTTCTTC.

The chain combines TRBV7-2 with TRBJ2-3; 9 bases are shared with TRBD1. CDR1 is SGHTA and CDR2 is FQGNSA in the germline V gene. This CDR3 is built from 16 residues. Germline trimming cut 1 base from V and 4 bases from J; bases unmatched to any gene: 6. The CDR3 protein is CASSLGADRGSDTQYF. The CDR3 nucleotides read TGTGCCAGCAGCTTAGGCGCGGACAGGGGTTCAGATACGCAGTATTTT.

The chain is built from TRBV10-3 and TRBJ2-1, with 8 bases that match TRBD2. CDR1 ENHRY and CDR2 SYGVKD come from the germline V gene. V lost 0 bases and J lost 5; bases outside the gene matches: 0. This CDR3 is built from 14 residues. The CDR3 DNA reads TGTGCCATCAGTGAGTCACTAGCGGACAATGAGCAGTTCTTC. Translation gives CAISESLADNEQFF.

The genes are TRBV12-2 and TRBJ1-1. TRBV12-2 is described as a pseudogene. There are 14 residues in the CDR3. Here the CDR3 DNA reads TGTGCAAGTCGCTTGGAGGAGGGGAACACTGAAGCTTTCTTT. Its protein is CASRLEEGNTEAFF.

The J gene is TRBJ1-5, the V gene TRBV28; maybe TRBD1 (6 bases). V was trimmed by 2 bases and J by 0 bases, leaving 8 bases between them. This CDR3 contains 15 residues. Germline values: CDR1 MDHEN, CDR2 SYDVKM. CDR3 residues: CASSLVGGSNQPQHF. The CDR3 DNA reads TGTGCCAGCAGTTTAGTAGGGGGTAGCAATCAGCCCCAGCATTTT.

Turning to this clone: A read error may produce the germline difference seen at one junction end. The genes are TRBV27 and TRBJ2-3, with D possibly being TRBD2 (6 bases). Germline assignment: CDR1 MNHEY and CDR2 SMNVEV (reference sequence). This CDR3 has 21 residues. The CDR3 reads CTSSLTSRPWVAEISTDTQYF. The CDR3 DNA sequence: TGTACCAGCAGTTTAACGTCCCGCCCTTGGGTAGCGGAGATTAGCACAGATACGCAGTATTTT.

This chain connects TRBV27 to TRBJ2-1; 12 nucleotides agree with TRBD2. The germline V gene encodes CDR1 MNHEY and CDR2 SMNVEV (reference sequence). This CDR3 is 16 amino acids long. V lost 5 bases and J lost 8; bases outside the gene matches: 10. The CDR3 coding sequence is TGTGCCAGCAGTCCCCTCCTAGCGGGGGGGTTTTATGAGCAGTTCTTC. Protein: CASSPLLAGGFYEQFF.